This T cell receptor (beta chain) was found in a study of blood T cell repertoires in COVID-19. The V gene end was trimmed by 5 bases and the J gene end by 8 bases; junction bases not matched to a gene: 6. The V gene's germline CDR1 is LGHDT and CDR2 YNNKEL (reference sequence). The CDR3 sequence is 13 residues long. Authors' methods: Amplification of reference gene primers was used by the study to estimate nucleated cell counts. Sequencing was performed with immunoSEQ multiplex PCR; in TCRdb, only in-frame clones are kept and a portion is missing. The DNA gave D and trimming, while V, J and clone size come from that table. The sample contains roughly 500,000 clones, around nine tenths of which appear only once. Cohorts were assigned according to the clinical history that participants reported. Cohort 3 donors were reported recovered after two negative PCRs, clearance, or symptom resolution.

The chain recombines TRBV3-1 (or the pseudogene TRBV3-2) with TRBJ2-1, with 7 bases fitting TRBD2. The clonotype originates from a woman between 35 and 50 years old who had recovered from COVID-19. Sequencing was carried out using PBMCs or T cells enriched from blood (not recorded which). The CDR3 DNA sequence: TGTGCCAGCAGCGGGGGGGTGGCCCATGAGCAGTTCTTC. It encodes CASSGGVAHEQFF.